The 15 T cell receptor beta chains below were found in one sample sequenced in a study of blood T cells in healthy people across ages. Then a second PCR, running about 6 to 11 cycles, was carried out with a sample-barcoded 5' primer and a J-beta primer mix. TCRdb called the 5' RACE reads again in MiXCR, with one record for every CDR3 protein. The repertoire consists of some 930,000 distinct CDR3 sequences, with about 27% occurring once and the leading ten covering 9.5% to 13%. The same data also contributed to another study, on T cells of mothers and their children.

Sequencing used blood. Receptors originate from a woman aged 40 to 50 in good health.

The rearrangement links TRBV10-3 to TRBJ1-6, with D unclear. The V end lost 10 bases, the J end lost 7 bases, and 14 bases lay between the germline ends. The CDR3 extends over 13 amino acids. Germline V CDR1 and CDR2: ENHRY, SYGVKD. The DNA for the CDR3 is TGTGCCACCGGACGGGAGGTAAATTCACCCCTCCACTTT. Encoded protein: CATGREVNSPLHF.

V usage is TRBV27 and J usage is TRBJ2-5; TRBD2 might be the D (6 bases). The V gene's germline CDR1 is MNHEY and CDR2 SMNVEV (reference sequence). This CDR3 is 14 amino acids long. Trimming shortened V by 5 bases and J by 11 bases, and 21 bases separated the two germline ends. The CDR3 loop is CASSPLSGGWGQYF. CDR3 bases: TGTGCCAGCAGTCCCCTCAGTGGAGGGTGGGGGCAGTACTTC.

CDR3 in DNA: TGTGCCAGTAGCGATTCGGGGCGCCAGGACTACAATGAGCAGTACTTC. Amino acids: CASSDSGRQDYNEQYF. This sequence joins TRBV19 and TRBJ2-1; D is perhaps TRBD2 (6 bases). The end of the DNA aligns better with TRBJ2-7, so the J call may be wrong. Germline V CDR1 and CDR2: LNHDA, SQIVND (reference sequence). CDR3 size: 16 residues.

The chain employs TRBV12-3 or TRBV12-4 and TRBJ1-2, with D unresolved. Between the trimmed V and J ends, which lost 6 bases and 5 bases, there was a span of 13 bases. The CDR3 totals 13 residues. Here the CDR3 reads CASSLWRRYGYTF. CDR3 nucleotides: TGTGCCAGCAGCCTATGGCGGAGATATGGCTACACCTTC.

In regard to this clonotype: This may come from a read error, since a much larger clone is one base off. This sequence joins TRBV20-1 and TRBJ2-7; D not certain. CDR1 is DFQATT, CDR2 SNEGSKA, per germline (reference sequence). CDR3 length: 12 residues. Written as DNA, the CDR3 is TGCAGGGCTCGCACGGATTCCTACGAGCAGTACTTC. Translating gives CRARTDSYEQYF.

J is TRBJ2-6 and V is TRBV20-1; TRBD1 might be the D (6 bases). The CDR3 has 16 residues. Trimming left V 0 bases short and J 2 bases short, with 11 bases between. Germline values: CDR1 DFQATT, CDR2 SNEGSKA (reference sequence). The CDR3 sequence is CSARDLQGPGANVLTF. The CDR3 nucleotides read TGCAGTGCTAGAGACTTACAGGGACCTGGGGCCAACGTCCTGACTTTC.

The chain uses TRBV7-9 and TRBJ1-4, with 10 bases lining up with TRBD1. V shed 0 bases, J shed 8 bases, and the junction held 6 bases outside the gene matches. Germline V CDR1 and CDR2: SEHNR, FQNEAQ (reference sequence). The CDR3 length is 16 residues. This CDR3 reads CASSLAGQGTFEKLFF. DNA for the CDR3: TGTGCCAGCAGCTTAGCGGGACAGGGGACTTTCGAAAAACTGTTTTTT. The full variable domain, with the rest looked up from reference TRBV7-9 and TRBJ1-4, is DTGVSQNPRHKITKRGQNVTFRCDPISEHNRLYWYRQTLGQGPEFLTYFQNEAQLEKSRLLSDRFSAERPKGSFSTLEIQRTEQGDSAMYLCASSLAGQGTFEKLFFGSGTQLSVL.

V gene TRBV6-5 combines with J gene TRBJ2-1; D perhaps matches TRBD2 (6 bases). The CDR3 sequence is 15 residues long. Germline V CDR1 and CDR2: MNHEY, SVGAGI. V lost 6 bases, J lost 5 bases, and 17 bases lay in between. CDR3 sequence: CASRPGGSGNNEQFF. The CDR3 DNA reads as TGTGCCAGCAGACCCGGAGGTAGCGGCAACAATGAGCAGTTCTTC.

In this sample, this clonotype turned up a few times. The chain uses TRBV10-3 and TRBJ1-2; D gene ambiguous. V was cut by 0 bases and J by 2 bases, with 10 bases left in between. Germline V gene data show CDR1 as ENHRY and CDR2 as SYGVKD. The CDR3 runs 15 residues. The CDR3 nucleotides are TGTGCCATCAGTGAGTCAGGAGGCACGAACTATGGCTACACCTTC. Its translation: CAISESGGTNYGYTF.

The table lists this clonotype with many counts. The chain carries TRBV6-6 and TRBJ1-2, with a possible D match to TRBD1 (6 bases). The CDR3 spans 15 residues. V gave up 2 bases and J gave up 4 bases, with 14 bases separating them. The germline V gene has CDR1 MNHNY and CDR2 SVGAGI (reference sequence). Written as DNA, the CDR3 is TGTGCCAGCAGTTACCCCCCGGGGGCCGTCTATGGCTACACCTTC. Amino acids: CASSYPPGAVYGYTF.

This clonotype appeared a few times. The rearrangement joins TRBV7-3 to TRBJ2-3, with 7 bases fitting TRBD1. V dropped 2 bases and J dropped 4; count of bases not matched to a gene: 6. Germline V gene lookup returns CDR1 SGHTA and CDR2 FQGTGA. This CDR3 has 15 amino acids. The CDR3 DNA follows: TGTGCCAGCAGCTTAGACAGGGTAGGATCAGATACGCAGTATTTT. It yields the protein CASSLDRVGSDTQYF. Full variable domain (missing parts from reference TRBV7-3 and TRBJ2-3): GAGVSQTPSNKVTEKGKYVELRCDPISGHTALYWYRQSLGQGPEFLIYFQGTGAADDSGLPNDRFFAVRPEGSVSTLKIQRTERGDSAVYLCASSLDRVGSDTQYFGPGTRLTVL.

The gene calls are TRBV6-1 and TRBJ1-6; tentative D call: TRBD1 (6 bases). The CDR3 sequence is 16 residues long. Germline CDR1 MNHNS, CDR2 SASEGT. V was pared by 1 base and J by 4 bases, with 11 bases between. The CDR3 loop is CASSEVGTNYNSPLHF. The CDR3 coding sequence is TGTGCCAGCAGTGAAGTTGGGACAAATTATAATTCACCCCTCCACTTT.

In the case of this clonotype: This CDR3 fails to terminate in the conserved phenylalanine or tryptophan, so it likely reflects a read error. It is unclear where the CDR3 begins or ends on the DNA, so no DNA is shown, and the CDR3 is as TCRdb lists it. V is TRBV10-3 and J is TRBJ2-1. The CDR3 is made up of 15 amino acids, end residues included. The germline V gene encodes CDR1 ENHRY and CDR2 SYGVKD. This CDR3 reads CAISESGGSYNEQHV.

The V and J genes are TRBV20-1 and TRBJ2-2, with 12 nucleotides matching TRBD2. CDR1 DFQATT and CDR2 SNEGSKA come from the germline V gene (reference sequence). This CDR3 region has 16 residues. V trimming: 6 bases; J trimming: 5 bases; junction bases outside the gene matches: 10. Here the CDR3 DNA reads TGCAGTGCCGGGCTAGCGGGGGGGCGGCGGACCGGGGAGCTGTTTTTT. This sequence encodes CSAGLAGGRRTGELFF.

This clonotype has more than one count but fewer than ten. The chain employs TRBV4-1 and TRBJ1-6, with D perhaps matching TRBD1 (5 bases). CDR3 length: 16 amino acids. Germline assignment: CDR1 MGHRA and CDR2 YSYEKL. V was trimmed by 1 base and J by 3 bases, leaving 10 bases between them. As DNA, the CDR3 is TGCGCCAGCAGCCAAGGGGACCGAAACTATAATTCACCCCTCCACTTT. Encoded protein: CASSQGDRNYNSPLHF.